This T cell receptor beta chain was identified in a study of blood T cell repertoires in COVID-19. Data came from immunoSEQ multiplex PCR; TCRdb stores just in-frame clones and leaves some out. The sample yields fewer than 450,000 clones, roughly 87% seen once. This CDR3 has 16 residues. Germline V lookup: CDR1 MGHRA, CDR2 YSYEKL. Trimming stripped 3 bases from V and 5 bases from J, with 16 bases between. The sequence derives from a man younger than 30 who had recovered from COVID-19. V usage is TRBV4-1 and J usage is TRBJ2-2; D possibly corresponds to TRBD2 (7 bases). The sequencing sample was made of PBMCs or T cells enriched from blood (not recorded which). The CDR3 DNA is TGCGCCAGCAGCCAGGGGGCGGGGGCTCGGACCGGGGAGCTGTTTTTT. Amino acids: CASSQGAGARTGELFF.